A single TCR beta chain is shown here with its context. Its specificity is not known. The data were taken from a study of CD8+ T cells in alopecia areata. Overall study results and limits: Researchers reported that TCR sharing among patients proved less clear than in mice, possibly HLA-linked. Normal scalp showed lower clonality than lesional scalp, especially alopecia totalis/universalis.

Isolated RNA was reverse transcribed into cDNA used as the sequencing template. Here immunoSEQ multiplex PCR was the method, and the copy in TCRdb shows in-frame clones only, minus some. The sample carries about 100,000 clones, 59% recorded once. CDR3 length equals 16 residues. Trimming removed 1 base from V and 3 bases from J, with 16 bases in between. CDR1 is SGHRS and CDR2 is YFSETQ in the germline V gene. This chain links TRBV5-1 with TRBJ2-5; D is ambiguous. The sequenced sample consisted of CD8+ T cells sorted from blood. The source of this sequence is a human donor in good health. The CDR3 sequence is CASSLSISNPEETQYF. CDR3 DNA: TGCGCCAGCAGCTTGTCAATCTCCAACCCCGAAGAGACCCAGTACTTC.